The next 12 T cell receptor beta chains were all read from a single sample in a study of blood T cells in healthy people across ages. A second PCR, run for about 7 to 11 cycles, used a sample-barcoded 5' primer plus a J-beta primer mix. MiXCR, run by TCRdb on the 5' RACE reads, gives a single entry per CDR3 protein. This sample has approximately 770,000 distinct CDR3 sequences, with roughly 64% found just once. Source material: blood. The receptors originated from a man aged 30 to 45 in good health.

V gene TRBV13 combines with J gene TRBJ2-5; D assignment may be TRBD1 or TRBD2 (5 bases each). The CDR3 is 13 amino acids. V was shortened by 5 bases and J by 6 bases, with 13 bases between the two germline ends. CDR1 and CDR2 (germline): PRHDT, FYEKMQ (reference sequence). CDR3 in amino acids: CASSARGAQTQYF. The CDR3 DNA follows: TGTGCCAGCAGCGCAAGGGGAGCCCAGACCCAGTACTTC.

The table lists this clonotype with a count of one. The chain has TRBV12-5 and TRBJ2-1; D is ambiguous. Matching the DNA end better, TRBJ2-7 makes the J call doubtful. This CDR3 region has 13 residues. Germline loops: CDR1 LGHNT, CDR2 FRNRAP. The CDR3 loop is CASIGRADYEQYF. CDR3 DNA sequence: TGTGCTAGTATCGGCCGGGCGGACTACGAGCAGTACTTC.

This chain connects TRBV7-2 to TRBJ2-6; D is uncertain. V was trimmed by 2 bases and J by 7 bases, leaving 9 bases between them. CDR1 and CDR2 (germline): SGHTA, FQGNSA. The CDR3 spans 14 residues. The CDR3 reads CASSLRLDANVLTF. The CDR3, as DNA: TGTGCCAGCAGCTTAAGATTGGACGCCAACGTCCTGACTTTC.

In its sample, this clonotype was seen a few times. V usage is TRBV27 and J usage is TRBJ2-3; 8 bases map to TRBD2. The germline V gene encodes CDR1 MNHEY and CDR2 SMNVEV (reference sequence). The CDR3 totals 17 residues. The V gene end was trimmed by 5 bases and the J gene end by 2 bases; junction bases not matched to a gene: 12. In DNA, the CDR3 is TGTGCCAGCAGTCCCTTATGGAGTAGCGGGGTCACAGATACGCAGTATTTT. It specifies CASSPLWSSGVTDTQYF.

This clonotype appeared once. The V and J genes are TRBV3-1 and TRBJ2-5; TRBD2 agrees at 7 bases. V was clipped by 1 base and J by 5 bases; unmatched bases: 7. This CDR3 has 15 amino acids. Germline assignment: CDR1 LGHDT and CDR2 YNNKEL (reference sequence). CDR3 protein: CASSQAPGLRETQYF. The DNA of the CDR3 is TGTGCCAGCAGCCAAGCCCCGGGACTAAGGGAGACCCAGTACTTC.

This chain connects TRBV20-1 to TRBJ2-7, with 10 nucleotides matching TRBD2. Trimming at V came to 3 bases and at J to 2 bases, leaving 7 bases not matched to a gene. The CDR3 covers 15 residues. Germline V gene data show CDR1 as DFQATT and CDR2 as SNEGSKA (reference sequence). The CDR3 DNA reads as TGCAGTGCTAGCGCTAGCGGGGGCAACACCTACGAGCAGTACTTC. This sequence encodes CSASASGGNTYEQYF.

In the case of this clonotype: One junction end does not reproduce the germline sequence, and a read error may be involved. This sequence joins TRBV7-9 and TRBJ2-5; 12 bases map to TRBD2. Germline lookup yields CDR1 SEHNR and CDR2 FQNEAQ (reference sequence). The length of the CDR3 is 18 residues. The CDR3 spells CASSLAGLAGPYQETRYF. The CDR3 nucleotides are TGTGCCAGCAGCTTAGCCGGACTAGCGGGACCGTACCAAGAGACCCGGTACTTC.

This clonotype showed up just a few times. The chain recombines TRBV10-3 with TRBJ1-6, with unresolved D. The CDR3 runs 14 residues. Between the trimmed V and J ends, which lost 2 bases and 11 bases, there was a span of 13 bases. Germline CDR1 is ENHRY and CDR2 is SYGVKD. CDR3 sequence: CAISEVSKVPPLHF. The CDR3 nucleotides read TGTGCCATCAGTGAGGTCTCAAAAGTTCCACCCCTCCACTTT.

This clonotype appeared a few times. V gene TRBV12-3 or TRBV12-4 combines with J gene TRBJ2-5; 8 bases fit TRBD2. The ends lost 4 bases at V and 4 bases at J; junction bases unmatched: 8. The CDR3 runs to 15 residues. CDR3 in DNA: TGTGCCAGCAGTTCCGTGGGGCTAGCGGGAGAGACCCAGTACTTC. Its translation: CASSSVGLAGETQYF.

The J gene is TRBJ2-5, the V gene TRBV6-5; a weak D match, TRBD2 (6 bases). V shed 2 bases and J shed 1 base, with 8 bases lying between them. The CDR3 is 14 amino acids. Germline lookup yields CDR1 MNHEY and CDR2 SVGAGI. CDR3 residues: CASSYRTIQETQYF. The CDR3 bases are TGTGCCAGCAGTTACAGGACTATCCAAGAGACCCAGTACTTC.

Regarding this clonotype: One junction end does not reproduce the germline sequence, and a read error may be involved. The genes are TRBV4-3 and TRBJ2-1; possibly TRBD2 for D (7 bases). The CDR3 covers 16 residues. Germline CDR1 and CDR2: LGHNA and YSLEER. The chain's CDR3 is CAGSQDRGREFDEQFF. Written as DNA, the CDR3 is TGCGCCGGCAGCCAAGATCGGGGGCGGGAGTTCGATGAGCAGTTCTTC.

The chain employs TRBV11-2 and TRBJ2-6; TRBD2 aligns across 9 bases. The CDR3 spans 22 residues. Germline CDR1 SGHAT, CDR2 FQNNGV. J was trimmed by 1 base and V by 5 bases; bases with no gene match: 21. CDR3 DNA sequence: TGTGCCAGCAGCCCGAGGTGGGGACTAGCTCAAACAAGGAGGTCTGGGGCCAACGTCCTGACTTTC. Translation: CASSPRWGLAQTRRSGANVLTF.